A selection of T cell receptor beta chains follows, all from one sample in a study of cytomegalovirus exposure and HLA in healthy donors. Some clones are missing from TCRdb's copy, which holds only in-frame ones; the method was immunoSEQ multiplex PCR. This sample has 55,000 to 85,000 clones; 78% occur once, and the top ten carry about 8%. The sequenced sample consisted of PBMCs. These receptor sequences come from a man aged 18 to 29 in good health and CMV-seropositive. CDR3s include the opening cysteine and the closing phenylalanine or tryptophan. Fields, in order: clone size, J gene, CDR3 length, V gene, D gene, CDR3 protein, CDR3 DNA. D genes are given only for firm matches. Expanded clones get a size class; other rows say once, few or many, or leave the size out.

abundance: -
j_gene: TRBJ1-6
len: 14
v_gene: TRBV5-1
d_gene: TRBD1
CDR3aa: CASSSTGVREPLHF
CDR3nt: TGCGCCAGCAGCTCGACAGGGGTTAGGGAACCCCTCCACTTT

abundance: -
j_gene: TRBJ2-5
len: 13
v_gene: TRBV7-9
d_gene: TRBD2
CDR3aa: CASSPGGKETQYF
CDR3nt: TGTGCCAGCAGCCCCGGGGGGAAAGAGACCCAGTACTTC

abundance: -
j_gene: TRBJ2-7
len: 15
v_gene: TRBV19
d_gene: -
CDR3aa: CASSDLGVPTYEQYF
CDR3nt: TGTGCCAGTAGCGACCTCGGGGTTCCCACCTACGAGCAGTACTTC

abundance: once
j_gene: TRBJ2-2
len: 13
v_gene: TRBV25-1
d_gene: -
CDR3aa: CASSDRGTGELFF
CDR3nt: TGTGCCAGCAGTGATAGAGGCACCGGGGAGCTGTTTTTT

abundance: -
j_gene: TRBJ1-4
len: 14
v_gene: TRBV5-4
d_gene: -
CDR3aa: CASGSGTHNEKLFF
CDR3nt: TGTGCCAGCGGGTCCGGGACTCATAATGAAAAACTGTTTTTT

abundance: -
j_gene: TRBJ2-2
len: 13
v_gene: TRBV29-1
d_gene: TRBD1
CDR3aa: CSARQGNAGELFF
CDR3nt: TGCAGCGCCCGACAGGGGAACGCCGGGGAGCTGTTTTTT

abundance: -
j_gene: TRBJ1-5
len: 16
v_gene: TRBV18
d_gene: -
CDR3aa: CASSPPAPGSNQPQHF
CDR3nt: TGTGCCAGCTCACCACCGGCGCCAGGCAGCAATCAGCCCCAGCATTTT

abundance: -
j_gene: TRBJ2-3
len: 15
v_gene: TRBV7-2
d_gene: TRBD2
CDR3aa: CASSPRLAGADTQYF
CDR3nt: TGTGCCAGCAGCCCGAGACTAGCGGGTGCAGATACGCAGTATTTT

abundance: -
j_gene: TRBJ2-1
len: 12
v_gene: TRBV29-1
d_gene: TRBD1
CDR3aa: CSVEGQDNEQFF
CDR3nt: TGCAGCGTTGAGGGACAGGACAATGAGCAGTTCTTC

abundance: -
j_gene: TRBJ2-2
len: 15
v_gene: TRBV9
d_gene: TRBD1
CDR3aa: CASSPRTGGTGELFF
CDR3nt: TGTGCCAGCAGCCCCAGGACAGGGGGAACCGGGGAGCTGTTTTTT

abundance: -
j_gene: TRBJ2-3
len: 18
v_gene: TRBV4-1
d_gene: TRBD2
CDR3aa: CASSQETDAWGGTDTQYF
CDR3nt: TGCGCCAGCAGCCAAGAGACGGACGCCTGGGGAGGGACAGATACGCAGTATTTT

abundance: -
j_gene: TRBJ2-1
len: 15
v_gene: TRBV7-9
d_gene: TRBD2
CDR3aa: CASSSGTSGSYEQFF
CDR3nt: TGTGCCAGCAGCTCCGGGACTAGCGGGTCCTATGAGCAGTTCTTC

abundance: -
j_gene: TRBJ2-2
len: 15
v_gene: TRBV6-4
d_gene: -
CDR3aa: CASSDWTGNTGELFF
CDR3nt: TGTGCCAGCAGTGACTGGACGGGAAACACCGGGGAGCTGTTTTTT

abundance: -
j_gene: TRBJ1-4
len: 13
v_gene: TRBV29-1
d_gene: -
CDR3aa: CSAVDATNEKLFF
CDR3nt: TGCAGCGCCGTAGATGCAACTAATGAAAAACTGTTTTTT

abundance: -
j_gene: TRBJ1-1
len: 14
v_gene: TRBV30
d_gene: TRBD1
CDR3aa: CAWRLGGAYTEAFF
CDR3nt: TGTGCCTGGAGGTTAGGGGGCGCGTACACTGAAGCTTTCTTT

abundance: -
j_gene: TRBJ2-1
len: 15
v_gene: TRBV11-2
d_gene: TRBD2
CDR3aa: CASSLSSGRYNEQFF
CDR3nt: TGTGCCAGCAGCTTAAGCAGCGGGAGATACAATGAGCAGTTCTTC

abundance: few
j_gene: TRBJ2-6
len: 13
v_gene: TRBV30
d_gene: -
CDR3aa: CASPGSGANVLTF
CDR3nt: TGTGCCTCACCCGGTAGTGGGGCCAACGTCCTGACTTTC

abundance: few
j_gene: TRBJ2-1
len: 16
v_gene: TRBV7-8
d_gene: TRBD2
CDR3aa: CASSLSGRGTYNEQFF
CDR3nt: TGTGCCAGCAGCTTAAGCGGGAGGGGAACCTACAATGAGCAGTTCTTC

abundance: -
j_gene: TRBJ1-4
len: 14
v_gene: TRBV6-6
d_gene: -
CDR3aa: CASSSRDGNEKLFF
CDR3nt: TGTGCCAGCAGCTCGCGGGACGGTAATGAAAAACTGTTTTTT

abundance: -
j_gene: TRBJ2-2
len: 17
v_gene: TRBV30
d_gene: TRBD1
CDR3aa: CAWSVSRTGGGTGELFF
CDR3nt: TGTGCCTGGAGTGTATCCCGGACAGGGGGGGGCACCGGGGAGCTGTTTTTT

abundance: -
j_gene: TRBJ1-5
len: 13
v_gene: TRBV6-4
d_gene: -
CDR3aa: CASSVQGGQPQHF
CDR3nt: TGTGCCAGCAGTGTACAGGGAGGGCAGCCCCAGCATTTT

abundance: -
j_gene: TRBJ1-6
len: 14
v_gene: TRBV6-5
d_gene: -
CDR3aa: CASSYRRGDSPLHF
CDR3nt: TGTGCCAGCAGTTACAGAAGGGGCGACTCACCCCTCCACTTT

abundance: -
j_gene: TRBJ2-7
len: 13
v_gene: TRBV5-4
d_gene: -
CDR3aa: CASSRDTTYEQYF
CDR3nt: TGTGCCAGCAGCCGGGACACAACCTACGAGCAGTACTTC

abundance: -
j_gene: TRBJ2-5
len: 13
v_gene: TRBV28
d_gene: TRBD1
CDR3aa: CASRTGAGETQYF
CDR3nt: TGTGCCAGCAGGACAGGGGCTGGAGAGACCCAGTACTTC

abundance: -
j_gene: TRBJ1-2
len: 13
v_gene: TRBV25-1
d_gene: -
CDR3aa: CASSTGSFYGYTF
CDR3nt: TGTGCCAGCAGTACAGGGTCGTTCTATGGCTACACCTTC

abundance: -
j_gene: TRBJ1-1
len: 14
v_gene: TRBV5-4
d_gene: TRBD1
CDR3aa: CASSLQGADTEAFF
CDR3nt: TGTGCCAGCAGCCTACAGGGGGCGGACACTGAAGCTTTCTTT

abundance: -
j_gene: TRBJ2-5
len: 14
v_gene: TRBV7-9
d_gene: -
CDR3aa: CASSLGAGQETQYF
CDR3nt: TGTGCCAGCAGCTTAGGGGCCGGACAAGAGACCCAGTACTTC

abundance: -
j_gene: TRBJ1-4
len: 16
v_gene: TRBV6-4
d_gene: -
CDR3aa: CASSDTPGTTTEKLFF
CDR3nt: TGTGCCAGCAGTGACACCCCCGGGACAACAACCGAAAAACTGTTTTTT

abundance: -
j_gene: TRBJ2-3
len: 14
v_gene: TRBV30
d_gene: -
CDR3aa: CAWSVPSGTDTQYF
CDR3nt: TGTGCCTGGAGTGTACCTAGCGGCACAGATACGCAGTATTTT

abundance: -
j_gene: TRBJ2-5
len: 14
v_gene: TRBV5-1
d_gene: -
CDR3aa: CASSVTGYQETQYF
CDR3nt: TGCGCCAGCAGCGTTACAGGGTACCAAGAGACCCAGTACTTC

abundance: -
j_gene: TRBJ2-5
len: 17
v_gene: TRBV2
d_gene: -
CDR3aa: CASSGLSLLGGGETQYF
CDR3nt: TGTGCCAGCAGTGGCCTCTCTCTTCTCGGGGGTGGTGAGACCCAGTACTTC

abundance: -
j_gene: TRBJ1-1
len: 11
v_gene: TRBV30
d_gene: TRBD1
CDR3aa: CAWDRGLEAFF
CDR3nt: TGTGCCTGGGACAGGGGGCTGGAAGCTTTCTTT

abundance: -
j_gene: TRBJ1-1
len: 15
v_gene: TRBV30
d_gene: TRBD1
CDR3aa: CAWSTHRGTNTEAFF
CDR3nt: TGTGCCTGGAGTACCCACAGGGGTACGAACACTGAAGCTTTCTTT

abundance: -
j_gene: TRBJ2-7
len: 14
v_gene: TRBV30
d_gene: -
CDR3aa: CAWSPTPTPYEQYF
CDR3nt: TGTGCCTGGAGCCCCACCCCTACCCCCTACGAGCAGTACTTC

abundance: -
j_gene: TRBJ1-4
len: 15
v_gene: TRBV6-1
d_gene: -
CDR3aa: CASTKGGTTNEKLFF
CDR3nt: TGTGCCAGCACGAAGGGGGGGACAACTAATGAAAAACTGTTTTTT

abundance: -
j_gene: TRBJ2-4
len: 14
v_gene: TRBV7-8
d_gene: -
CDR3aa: CASSLRERWDIQYF
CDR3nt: TGTGCCAGCAGCTTACGGGAGCGGTGGGACATTCAGTACTTC

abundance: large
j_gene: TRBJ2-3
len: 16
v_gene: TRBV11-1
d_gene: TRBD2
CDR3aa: CASSLSSGGAGDTQYF
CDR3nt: TGTGCCAGCAGCTTGAGTAGCGGGGGGGCCGGGGATACGCAGTATTTT

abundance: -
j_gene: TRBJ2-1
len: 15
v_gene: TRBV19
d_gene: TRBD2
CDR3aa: CASSPTSGGANEQFF
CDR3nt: TGTGCCAGTAGTCCTACTAGCGGGGGGGCGAATGAGCAGTTCTTC

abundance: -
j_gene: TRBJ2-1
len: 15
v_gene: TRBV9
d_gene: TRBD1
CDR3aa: CASSAWTGESDEQFF
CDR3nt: TGTGCCAGCAGCGCTTGGACAGGAGAGTCGGATGAGCAGTTCTTC

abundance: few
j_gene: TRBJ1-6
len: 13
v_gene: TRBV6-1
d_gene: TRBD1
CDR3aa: CASSGTENSPLHF
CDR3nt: TGTGCCAGCAGCGGGACAGAGAATTCACCCCTCCACTTT

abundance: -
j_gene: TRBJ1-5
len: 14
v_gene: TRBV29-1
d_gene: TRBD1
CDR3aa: CSAMTGFSNQPQHF
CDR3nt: TGCAGCGCCATGACAGGGTTTAGCAATCAGCCCCAGCATTTT

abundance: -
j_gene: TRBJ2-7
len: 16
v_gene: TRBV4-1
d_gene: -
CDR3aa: CASSQGIRTDSYEQYF
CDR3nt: TGCGCCAGCAGCCAAGGGATTAGGACAGATTCCTACGAGCAGTACTTC

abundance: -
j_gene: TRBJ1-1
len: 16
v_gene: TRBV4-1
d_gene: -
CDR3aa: CASSQGGIGMNTEAFF
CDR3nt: TGCGCCAGCAGCCAGGGGGGGATCGGCATGAACACTGAAGCTTTCTTT

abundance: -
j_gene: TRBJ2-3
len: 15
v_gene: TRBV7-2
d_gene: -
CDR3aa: CASSFGLGGLDTQYF
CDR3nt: TGTGCCAGCAGCTTTGGACTAGGGGGGCTGGATACGCAGTATTTT

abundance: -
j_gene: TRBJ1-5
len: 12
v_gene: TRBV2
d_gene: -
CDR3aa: CASSSWSGPQHF
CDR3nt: TGTGCCAGCTCCAGTTGGTCTGGGCCCCAGCATTTT

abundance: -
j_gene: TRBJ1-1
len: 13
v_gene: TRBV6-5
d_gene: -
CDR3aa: CASSYSGQFRAFF
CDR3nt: TGTGCCAGCAGTTACTCAGGACAATTCAGAGCTTTCTTT

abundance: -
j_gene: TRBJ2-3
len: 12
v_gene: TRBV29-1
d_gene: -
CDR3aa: CSVVYSADTQYF
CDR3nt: TGCAGCGTTGTATATTCGGCAGATACGCAGTATTTT

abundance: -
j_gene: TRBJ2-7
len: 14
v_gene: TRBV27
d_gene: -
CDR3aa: CASSLGTPSYEQYF
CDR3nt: TGTGCCAGCAGTTTGGGGACACCGAGCTACGAGCAGTACTTC

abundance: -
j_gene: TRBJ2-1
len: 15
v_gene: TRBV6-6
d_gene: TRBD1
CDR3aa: CASSYRDRGTNEQFF
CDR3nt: TGTGCCAGCAGTTATCGGGACAGGGGAACGAATGAGCAGTTCTTC

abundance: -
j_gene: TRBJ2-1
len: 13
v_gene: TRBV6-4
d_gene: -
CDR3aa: CASSDLTSDEQFF
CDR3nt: TGTGCCAGCAGTGACCTAACTAGTGATGAGCAGTTCTTC

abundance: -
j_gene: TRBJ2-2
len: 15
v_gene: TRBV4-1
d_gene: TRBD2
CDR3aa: CASSLAGGPDGELFF
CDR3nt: TGCGCCAGCAGTTTAGCGGGGGGGCCCGACGGGGAGCTGTTTTTT

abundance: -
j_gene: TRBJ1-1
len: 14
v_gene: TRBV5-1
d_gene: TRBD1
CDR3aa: CASSLQGVNTEAFF
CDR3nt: TGCGCCAGCAGCTTACAGGGGGTTAACACTGAAGCTTTCTTT

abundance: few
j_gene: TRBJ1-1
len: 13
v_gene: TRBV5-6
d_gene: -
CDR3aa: CASSIAGLVEAFF
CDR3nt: TGTGCCAGCAGCATTGCAGGGCTAGTCGAAGCTTTCTTT

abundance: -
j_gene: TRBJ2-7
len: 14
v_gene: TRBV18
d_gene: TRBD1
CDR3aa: CASSPSTGEYEQYF
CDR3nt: TGTGCCAGCTCACCCTCGACAGGGGAGTACGAGCAGTACTTC

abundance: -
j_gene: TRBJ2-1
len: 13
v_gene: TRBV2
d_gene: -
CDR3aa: CASDLSSYNEQFF
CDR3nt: TGTGCCAGCGACTTAAGCTCCTACAATGAGCAGTTCTTC

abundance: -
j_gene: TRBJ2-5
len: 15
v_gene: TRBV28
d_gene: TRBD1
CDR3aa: CASSYGTESQETQYF
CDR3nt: TGTGCCAGCAGTTATGGGACAGAATCTCAAGAGACCCAGTACTTC

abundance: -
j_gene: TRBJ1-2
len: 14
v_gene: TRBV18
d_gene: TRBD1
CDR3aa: CASSSGQETYGYTF
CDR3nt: TGTGCCAGCTCATCGGGACAGGAAACCTATGGCTACACCTTC

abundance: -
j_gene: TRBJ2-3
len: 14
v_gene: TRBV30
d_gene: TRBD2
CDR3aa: CAWNVAGDTDTQYF
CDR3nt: TGTGCCTGGAATGTAGCGGGGGACACAGATACGCAGTATTTT

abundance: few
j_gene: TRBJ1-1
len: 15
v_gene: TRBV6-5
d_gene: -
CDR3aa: CASSYSRTYDTEAFF
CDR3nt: TGTGCCAGCAGTTACTCCAGGACTTACGACACTGAAGCTTTCTTT